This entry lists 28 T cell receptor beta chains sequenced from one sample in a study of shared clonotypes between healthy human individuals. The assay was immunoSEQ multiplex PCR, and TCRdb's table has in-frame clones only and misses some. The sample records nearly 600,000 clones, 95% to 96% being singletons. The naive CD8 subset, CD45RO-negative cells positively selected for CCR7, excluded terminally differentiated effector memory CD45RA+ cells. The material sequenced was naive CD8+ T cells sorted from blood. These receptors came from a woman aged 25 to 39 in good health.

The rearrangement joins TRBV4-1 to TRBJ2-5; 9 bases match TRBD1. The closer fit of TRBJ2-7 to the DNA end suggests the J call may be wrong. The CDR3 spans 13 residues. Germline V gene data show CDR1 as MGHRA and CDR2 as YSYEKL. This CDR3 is CASSLGTGYEQYF. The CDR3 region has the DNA TGCGCCAGCAGCCTGGGGACAGGGTACGAGCAGTACTTC.

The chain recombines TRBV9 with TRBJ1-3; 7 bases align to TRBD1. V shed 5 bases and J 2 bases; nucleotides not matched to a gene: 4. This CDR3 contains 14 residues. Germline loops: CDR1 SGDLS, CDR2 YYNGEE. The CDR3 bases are TGTGCCAGCAGACCAGGGGGGGCTGGAAACACCATATATTTT. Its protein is CASRPGGAGNTIYF.

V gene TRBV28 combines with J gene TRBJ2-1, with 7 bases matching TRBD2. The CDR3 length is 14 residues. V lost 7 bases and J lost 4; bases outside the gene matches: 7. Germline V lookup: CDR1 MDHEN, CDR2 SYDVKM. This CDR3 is CASMGTIAYNEQFF. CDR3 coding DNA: TGTGCCAGCATGGGGACTATAGCTTACAATGAGCAGTTCTTC. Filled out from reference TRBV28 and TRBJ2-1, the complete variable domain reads DVKVTQSSRYLVKRTGEKVFLECVQDMDHENMFWYRQDPGLGLRLIYFSYDVKMKEKGDIPEGYSVSREKKERFSLILESASTNQTSMYLCASMGTIAYNEQFFGPGTRLTVL.

The chain's CDR3 is CASSSDRGYYGYTF. DNA for the CDR3: TGTGCCAGCAGTTCGGACAGGGGGTACTATGGCTACACCTTC. V and J are TRBV27 and TRBJ1-2; TRBD1 matches at 10 bases. V lost 4 bases to trimming and J lost 3 bases; unmatched junction nucleotides: 2. CDR1 and CDR2 from the germline V gene are MNHEY and SMNVEV (reference sequence). This CDR3 comprises 14 residues.

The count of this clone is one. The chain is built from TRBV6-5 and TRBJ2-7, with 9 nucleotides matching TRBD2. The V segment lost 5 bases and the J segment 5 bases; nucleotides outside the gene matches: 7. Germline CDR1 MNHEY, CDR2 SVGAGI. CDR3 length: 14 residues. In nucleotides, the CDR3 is TGTGCCAGCAGTCTAGCGGGAATGGGCGACGAGCAGTACTTC. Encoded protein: CASSLAGMGDEQYF.

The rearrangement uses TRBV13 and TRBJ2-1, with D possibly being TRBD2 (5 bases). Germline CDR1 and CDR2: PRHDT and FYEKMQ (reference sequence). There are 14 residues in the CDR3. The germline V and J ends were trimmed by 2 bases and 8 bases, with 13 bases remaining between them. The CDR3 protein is CASSLFSSDYEQFF. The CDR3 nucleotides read TGTGCCAGCAGCTTATTTAGTAGCGACTATGAGCAGTTCTTC.

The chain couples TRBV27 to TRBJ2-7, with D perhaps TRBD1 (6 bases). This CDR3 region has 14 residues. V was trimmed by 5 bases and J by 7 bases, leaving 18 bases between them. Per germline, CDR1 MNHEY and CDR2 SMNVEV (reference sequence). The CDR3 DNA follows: TGTGCCAGCAGTCCTGGGACACCCCTAGGGGAGCAGTACTTC. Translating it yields CASSPGTPLGEQYF.

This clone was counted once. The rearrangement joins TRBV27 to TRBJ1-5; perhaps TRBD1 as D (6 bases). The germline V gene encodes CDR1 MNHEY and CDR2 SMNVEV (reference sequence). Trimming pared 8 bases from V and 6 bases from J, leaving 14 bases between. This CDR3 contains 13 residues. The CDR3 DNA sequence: TGTGCCAGCCGGGGCCAGGGGCTTCAGCCCCAGCATTTT. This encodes CASRGQGLQPQHF.

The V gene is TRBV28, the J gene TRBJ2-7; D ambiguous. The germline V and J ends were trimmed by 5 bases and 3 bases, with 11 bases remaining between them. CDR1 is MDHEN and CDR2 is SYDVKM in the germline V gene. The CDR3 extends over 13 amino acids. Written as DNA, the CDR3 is TGTGCCAGCAGTCCGGGTATTTACTACGAGCAGTACTTC. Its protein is CASSPGIYYEQYF.

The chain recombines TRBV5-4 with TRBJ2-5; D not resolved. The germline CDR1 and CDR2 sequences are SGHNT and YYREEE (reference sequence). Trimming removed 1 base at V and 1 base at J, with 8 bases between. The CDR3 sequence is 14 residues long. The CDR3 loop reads CASSLLPSQETQYF. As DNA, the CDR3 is TGTGCCAGCAGCTTGTTACCAAGCCAAGAGACCCAGTACTTC. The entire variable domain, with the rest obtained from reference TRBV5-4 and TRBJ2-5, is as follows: ETGVTQSPTHLIKTRGQQVTLRCSSQSGHNTVSWYQQALGQGPQFIFQYYREEENGRGNFPPRFSGLQFPNYSSELNVNALELDDSALYLCASSLLPSQETQYFGPGTRLLVL.

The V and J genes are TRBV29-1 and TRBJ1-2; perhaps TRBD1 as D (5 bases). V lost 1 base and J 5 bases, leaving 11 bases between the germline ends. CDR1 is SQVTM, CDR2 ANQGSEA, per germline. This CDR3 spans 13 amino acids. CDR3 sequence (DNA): TGCAGCGTTGAAGTTGGGGGGTGGTATGGCTACACCTTC. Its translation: CSVEVGGWYGYTF.

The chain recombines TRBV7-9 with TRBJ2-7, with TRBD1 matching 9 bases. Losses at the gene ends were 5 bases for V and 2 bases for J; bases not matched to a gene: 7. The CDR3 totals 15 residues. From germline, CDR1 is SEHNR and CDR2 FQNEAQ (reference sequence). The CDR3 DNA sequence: TGTGCCAGCAGCAGCCCGGGACAGGGTCCCTACGAGCAGTACTTC. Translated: CASSSPGQGPYEQYF.

The CDR3: CASSIGLGVGELFF. CDR3 bases: TGTGCCAGCAGTATAGGACTAGGGGTCGGGGAGCTGTTTTTT. The chain is built from TRBV27 and TRBJ2-2; 7 bases are a match to TRBD2. With 5 bases clipped from V and 7 bases from J, the junction kept 7 bases outside the gene matches. The CDR3 sequence is 14 residues long. Germline assignment: CDR1 MNHEY and CDR2 SMNVEV (reference sequence).

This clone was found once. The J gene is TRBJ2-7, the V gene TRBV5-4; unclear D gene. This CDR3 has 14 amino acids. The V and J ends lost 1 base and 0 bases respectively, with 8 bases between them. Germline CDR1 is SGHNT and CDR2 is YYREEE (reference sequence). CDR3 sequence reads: CASSLWQSSYEQYF. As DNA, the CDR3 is TGTGCCAGCAGCTTGTGGCAGAGCTCCTACGAGCAGTACTTC.

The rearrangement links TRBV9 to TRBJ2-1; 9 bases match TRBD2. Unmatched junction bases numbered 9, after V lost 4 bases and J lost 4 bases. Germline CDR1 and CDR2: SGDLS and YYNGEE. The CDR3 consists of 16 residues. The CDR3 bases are TGTGCCAGCAGCCAACTTCCTAGCGGGGAATACAATGAGCAGTTCTTC. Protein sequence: CASSQLPSGEYNEQFF.

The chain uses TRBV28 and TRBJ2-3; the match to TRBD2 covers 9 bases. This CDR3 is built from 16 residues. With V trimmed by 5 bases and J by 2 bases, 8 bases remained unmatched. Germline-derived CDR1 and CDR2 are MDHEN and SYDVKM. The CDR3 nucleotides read TGTGCCAGCAGTCTAATAGCGGGAGCCGACACAGATACGCAGTATTTT. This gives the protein CASSLIAGADTDTQYF.

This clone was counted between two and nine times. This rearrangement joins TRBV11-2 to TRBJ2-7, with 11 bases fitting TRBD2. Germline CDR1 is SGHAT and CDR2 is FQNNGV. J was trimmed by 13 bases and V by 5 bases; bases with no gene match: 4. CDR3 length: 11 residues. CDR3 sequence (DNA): TGTGCCAGCAGCGAGACTAGCGGGATTTACTTC. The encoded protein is CASSETSGIYF. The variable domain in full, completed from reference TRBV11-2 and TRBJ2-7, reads EAGVAQSPRYKIIEKRQSVAFWCNPISGHATLYWYQQILGQGPKLLIQFQNNGVVDDSQLPKDRFSAERLKGVDSTLKIQPAKLEDSAVYLCASSETSGIYFGPGTRLTVT.

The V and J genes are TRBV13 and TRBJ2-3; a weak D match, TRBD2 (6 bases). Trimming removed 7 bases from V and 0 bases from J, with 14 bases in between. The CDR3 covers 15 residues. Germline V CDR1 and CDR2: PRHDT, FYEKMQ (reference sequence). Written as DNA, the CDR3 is TGTGCCAGCACCCCCCCCCTAGCGAGCACAGATACGCAGTATTTT. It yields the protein CASTPPLASTDTQYF.

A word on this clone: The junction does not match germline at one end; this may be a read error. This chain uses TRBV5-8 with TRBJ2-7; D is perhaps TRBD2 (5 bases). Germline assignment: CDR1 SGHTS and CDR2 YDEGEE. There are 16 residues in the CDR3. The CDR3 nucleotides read TGTGCCAGCAGTTTGGGAGATCGCCGGGTCTCCTACGAGCAGTACTTC. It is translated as CASSLGDRRVSYEQYF.

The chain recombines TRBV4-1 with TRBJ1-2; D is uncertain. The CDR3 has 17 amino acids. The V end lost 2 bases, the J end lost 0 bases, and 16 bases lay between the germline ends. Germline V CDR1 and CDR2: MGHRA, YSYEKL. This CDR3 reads CASSQLIRGIANYGYTF. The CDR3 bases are TGCGCCAGCAGCCAACTTATACGGGGAATAGCTAACTATGGCTACACCTTC.

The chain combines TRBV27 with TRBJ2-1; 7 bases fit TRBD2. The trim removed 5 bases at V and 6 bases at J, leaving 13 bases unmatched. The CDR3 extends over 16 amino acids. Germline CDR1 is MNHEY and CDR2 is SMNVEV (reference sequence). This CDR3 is CASSPVGGRGLNEQFF. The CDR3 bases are TGTGCCAGCAGTCCAGTTGGCGGGAGAGGCCTCAATGAGCAGTTCTTC.

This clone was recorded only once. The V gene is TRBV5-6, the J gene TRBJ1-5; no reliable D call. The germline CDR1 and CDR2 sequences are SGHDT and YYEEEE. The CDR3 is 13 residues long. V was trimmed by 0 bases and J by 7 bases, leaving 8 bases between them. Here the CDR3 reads CASSLGSGQPQHF. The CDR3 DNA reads TGTGCCAGCAGCTTGGGTTCCGGCCAGCCCCAGCATTTT.

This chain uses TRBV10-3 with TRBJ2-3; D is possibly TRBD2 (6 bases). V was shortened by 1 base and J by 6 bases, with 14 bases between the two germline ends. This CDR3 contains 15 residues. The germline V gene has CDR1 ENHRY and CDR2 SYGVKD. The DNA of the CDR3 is TGTGCCATCAGTGAGTGGGAAGGGGAGGAGGATACGCAGTATTTT. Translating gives CAISEWEGEEDTQYF.

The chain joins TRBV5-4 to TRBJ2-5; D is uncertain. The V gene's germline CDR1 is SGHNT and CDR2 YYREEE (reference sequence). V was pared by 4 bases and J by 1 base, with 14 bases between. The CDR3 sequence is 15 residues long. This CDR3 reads CASSPRIGGQETQYF. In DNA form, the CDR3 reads TGTGCCAGCAGCCCTCGAATAGGTGGCCAAGAGACCCAGTACTTC.

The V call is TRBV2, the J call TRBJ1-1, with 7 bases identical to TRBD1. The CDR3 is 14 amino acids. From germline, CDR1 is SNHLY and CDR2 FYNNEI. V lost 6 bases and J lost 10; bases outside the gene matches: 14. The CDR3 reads CASSKGQLLLSAFF. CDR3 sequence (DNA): TGTGCCAGCAGCAAGGGACAGCTATTGCTTTCAGCTTTCTTT.

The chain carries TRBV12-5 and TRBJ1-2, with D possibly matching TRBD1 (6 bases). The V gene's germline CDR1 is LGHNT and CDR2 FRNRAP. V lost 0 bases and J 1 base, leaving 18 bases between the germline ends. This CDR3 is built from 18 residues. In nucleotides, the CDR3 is TGTGCTAGTGGTTTGGTGACAGGCCTCTCTGTTTTTAACTATGGCTACACCTTC. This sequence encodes CASGLVTGLSVFNYGYTF.

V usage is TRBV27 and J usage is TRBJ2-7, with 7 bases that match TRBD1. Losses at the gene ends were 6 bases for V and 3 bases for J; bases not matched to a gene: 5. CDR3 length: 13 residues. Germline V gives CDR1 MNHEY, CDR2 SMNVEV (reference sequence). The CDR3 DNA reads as TGTGCCAGCAGCTTTGGACAGGACTACGAGCAGTACTTC. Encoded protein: CASSFGQDYEQYF.

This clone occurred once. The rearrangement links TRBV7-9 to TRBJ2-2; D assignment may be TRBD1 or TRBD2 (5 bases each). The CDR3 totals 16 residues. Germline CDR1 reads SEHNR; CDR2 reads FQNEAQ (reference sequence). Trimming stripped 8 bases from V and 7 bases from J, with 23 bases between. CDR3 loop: CASAYAGDLFHGELFF. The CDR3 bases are TGTGCCAGCGCCTATGCTGGGGACCTTTTCCACGGGGAGCTGTTTTTT.